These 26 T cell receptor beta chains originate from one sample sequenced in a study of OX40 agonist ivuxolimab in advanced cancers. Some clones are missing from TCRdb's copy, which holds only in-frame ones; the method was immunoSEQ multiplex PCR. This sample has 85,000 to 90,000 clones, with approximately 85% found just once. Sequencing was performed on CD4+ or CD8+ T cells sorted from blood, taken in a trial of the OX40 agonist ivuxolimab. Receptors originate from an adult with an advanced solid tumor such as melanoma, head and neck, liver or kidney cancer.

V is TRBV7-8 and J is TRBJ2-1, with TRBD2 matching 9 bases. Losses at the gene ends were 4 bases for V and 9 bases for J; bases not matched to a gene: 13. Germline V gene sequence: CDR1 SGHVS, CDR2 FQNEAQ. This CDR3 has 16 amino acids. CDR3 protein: CASSSAGLAGTSEQFF. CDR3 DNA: TGTGCCAGCAGCTCAGCTGGGCTAGCGGGAACCTCTGAGCAGTTCTTC.

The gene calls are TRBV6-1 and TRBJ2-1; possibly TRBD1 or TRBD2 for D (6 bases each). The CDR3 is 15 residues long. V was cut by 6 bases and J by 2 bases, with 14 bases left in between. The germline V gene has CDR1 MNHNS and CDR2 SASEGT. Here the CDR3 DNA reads TGTGCCAGCAGACGCGGGACACTGGCCTACAATGAGCAGTTCTTC. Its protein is CASRRGTLAYNEQFF.

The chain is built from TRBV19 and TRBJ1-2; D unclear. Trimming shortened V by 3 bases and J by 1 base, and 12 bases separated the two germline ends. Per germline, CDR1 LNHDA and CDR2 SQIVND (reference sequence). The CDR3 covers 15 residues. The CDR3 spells CASSIQVANNYGYTF. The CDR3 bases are TGTGCCAGTAGTATTCAGGTTGCGAATAACTATGGCTACACCTTC. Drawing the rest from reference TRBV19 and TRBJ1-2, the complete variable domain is DGGITQSPKYLFRKEGQNVTLSCEQNLNHDAMYWYRQDPGQGLRLIYYSQIVNDFQKGDIAEGYSVSREKKESFPLTVTSAQKNPTAFYLCASSIQVANNYGYTFGSGTRLTVV.

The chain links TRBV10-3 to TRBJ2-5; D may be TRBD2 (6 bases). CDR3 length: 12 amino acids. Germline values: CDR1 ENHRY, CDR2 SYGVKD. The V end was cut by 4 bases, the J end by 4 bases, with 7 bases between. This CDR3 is CAISVGGETQYF. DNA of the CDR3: TGTGCCATCAGTGTGGGGGGAGAGACCCAGTACTTC.

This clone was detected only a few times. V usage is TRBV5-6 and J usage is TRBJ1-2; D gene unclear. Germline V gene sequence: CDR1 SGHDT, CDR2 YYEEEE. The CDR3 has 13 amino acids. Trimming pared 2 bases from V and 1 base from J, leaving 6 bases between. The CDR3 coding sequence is TGTGCCAGCAGCTTAGTGAATAACTATGGCTACACCTTC. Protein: CASSLVNNYGYTF.

Here the CDR3 reads CSVVSAYSTDTQYF. CDR3 in DNA: TGCAGCGTTGTATCAGCTTATAGCACAGATACGCAGTATTTT. The chain joins TRBV29-1 to TRBJ2-3; the D is unclear. V was clipped by 4 bases and J by 0 bases, with 11 bases between them. Germline CDR1 and CDR2: SQVTM and ANQGSEA. The CDR3 sequence is 14 residues long.

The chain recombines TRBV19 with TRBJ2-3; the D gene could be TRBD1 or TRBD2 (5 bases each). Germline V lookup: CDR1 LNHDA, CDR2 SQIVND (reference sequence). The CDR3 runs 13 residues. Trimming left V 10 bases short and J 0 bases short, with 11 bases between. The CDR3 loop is CATAGASTDTQYF. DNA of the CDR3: TGTGCCACCGCCGGGGCTAGCACAGATACGCAGTATTTT.

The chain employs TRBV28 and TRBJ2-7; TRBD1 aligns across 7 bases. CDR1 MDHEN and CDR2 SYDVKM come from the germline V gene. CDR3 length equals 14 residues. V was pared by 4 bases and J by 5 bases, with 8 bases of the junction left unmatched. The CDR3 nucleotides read TGTGCCAGCAGTTCGGAAAAAACAGGGGACGAGCAGTACGTC. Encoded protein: CASSSEKTGDEQYV.

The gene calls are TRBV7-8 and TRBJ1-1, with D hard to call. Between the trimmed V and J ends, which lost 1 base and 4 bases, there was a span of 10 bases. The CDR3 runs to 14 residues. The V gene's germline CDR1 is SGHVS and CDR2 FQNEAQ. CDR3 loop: CASSLDGEGTEAFF. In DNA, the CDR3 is TGTGCCAGCAGCTTAGATGGAGAAGGCACTGAAGCTTTCTTT.

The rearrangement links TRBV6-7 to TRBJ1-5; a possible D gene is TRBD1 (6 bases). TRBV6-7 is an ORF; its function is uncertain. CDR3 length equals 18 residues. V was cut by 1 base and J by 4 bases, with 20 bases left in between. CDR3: CASSYLSTGQSENQPQHF. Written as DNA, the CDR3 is TGTGCCAGCAGTTACTTATCAACCGGACAGTCCGAAAATCAGCCCCAGCATTTT.

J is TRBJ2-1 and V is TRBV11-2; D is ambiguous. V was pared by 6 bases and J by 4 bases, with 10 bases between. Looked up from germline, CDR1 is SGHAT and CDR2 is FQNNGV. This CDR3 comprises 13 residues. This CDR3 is CASSTMGYNEQFF. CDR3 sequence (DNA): TGTGCCAGCAGTACCATGGGGTACAATGAGCAGTTCTTC.

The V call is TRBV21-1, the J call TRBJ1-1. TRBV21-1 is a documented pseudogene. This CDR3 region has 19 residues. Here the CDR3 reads CASSARNDRDGNWNTEAFF. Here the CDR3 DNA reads TGTGCCAGCAGCGCGAGAAATGACCGGGACGGAAACTGGAACACTGAAGCTTTCTTT.

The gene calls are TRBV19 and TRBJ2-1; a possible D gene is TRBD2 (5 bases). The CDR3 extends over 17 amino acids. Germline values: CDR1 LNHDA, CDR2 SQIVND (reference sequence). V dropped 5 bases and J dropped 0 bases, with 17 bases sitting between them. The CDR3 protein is CASSSYSGISSYNEQFF. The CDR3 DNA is TGTGCCAGTAGTTCCTACTCCGGGATCAGCTCCTACAATGAGCAGTTCTTC.

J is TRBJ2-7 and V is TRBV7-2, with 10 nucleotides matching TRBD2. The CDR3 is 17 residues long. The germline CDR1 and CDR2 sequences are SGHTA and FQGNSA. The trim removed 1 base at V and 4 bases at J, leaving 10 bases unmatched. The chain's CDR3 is CASSLEGAGGIRYEQYV. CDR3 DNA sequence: TGTGCCAGCAGCTTAGAAGGAGCGGGGGGGATTAGGTACGAGCAGTACGTC.

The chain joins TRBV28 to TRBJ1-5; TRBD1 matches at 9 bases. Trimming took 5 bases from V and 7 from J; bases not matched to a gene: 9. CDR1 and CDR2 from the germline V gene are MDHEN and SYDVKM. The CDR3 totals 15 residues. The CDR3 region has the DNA TGTGCCAGCAGTCCCAACAGGGGGCGCGGGCAGCCCCAGCATTTT. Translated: CASSPNRGRGQPQHF.

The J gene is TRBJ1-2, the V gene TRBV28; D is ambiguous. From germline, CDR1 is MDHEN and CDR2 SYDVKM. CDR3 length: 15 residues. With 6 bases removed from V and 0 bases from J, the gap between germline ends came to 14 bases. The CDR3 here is CASSLNTVTNYGYTF. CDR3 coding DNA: TGTGCCAGCAGCCTGAATACAGTGACTAACTATGGCTACACCTTC.

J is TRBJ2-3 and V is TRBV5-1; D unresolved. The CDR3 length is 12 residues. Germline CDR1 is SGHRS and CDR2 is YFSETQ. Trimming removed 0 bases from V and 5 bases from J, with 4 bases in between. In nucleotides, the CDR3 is TGCGCCAGCAGCTTGGGATTAGATACGCAGTATTTT. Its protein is CASSLGLDTQYF.

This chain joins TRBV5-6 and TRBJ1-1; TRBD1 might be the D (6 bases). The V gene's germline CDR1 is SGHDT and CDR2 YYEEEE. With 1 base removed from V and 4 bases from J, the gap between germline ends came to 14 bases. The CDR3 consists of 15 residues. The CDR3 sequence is CASSLIGRGSTEAFF. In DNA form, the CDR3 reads TGTGCCAGCAGCTTGATTGGCAGGGGATCCACTGAAGCTTTCTTT.

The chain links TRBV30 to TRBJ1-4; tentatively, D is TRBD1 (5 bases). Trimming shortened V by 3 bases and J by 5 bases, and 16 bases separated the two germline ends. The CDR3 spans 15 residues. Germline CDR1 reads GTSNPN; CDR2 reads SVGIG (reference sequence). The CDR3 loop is CAWSRRRDLNEKLFF. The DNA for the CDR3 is TGTGCCTGGAGCCGGAGGAGGGACTTGAATGAAAAACTGTTTTTT.

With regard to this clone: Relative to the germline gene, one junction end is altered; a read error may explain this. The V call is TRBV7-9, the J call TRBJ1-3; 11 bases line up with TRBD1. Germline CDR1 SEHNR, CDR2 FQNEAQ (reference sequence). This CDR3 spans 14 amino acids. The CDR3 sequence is CASSPGTGGLLMHF. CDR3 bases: TGTGCCAGCAGCCCGGGGACAGGGGGACTTCTCATGCATTTT. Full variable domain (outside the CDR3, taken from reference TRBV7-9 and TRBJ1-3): DTGVSQNPRHKITKRGQNVTFRCDPISEHNRLYWYRQTLGQGPEFLTYFQNEAQLEKSRLLSDRFSAERPKGSFSTLEIQRTEQGDSAMYLCASSPGTGGLLMHFGEGSWLTVV.

The CDR3 nucleotides are TGTGCCAGCAGCGCTCGAGGGGGTGGAAACATTCAGTACTTC. Protein product: CASSARGGGNIQYF. The chain employs TRBV5-6 and TRBJ2-4, with D possibly being TRBD1 (6 bases). Germline assignment: CDR1 SGHDT and CDR2 YYEEEE. The CDR3 covers 14 residues. The germline V and J ends were trimmed by 4 bases and 6 bases, with 14 bases remaining between them.

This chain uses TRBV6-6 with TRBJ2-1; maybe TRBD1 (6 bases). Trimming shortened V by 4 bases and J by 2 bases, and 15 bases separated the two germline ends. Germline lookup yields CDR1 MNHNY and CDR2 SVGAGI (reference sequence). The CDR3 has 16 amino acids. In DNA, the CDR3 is TGTGCCAGCAGTTCCCTGAGGGGGAGCGCCTACAATGAGCAGTTCTTC. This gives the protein CASSSLRGSAYNEQFF.

This chain's CDR3 is CSVLYSYNEQFF. The CDR3 nucleotides read TGCAGCGTTCTGTATTCCTACAATGAGCAGTTCTTC. The V and J genes are TRBV29-1 and TRBJ2-1, with D unclear. Trimming stripped 5 bases from V and 1 base from J, with 6 bases between. The CDR3 contains 12 residues. Germline CDR1 reads SQVTM; CDR2 reads ANQGSEA.

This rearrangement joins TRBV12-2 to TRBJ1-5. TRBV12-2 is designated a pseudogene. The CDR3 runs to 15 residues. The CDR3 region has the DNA TGTGCAAGTCGCTTCATGGGGAGAGCCAATCAGCCCCAGCATTTT. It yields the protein CASRFMGRANQPQHF.

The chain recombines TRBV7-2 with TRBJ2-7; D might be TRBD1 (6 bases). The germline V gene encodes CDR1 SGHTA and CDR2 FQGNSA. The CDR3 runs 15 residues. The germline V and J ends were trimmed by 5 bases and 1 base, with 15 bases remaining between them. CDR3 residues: CASSGWAGTSYEQYF. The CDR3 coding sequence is TGTGCCAGCAGCGGCTGGGCAGGGACATCCTACGAGCAGTACTTC. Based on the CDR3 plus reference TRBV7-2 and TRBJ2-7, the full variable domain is GAGVSQSPSNKVTEKGKDVELRCDPISGHTALYWYRQSLGQGLEFLIYFQGNSAPDKSGLPSDRFSAERTGGSVSTLTIQRTQQEDSAVYLCASSGWAGTSYEQYFGPGTRLTVT.

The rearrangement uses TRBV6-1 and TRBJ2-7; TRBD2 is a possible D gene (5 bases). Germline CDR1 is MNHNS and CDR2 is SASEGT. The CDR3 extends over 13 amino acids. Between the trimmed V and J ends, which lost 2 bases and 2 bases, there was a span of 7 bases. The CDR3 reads CASSEHGAYEQYV. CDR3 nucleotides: TGTGCCAGCAGTGAACACGGGGCCTACGAGCAGTACGTC.